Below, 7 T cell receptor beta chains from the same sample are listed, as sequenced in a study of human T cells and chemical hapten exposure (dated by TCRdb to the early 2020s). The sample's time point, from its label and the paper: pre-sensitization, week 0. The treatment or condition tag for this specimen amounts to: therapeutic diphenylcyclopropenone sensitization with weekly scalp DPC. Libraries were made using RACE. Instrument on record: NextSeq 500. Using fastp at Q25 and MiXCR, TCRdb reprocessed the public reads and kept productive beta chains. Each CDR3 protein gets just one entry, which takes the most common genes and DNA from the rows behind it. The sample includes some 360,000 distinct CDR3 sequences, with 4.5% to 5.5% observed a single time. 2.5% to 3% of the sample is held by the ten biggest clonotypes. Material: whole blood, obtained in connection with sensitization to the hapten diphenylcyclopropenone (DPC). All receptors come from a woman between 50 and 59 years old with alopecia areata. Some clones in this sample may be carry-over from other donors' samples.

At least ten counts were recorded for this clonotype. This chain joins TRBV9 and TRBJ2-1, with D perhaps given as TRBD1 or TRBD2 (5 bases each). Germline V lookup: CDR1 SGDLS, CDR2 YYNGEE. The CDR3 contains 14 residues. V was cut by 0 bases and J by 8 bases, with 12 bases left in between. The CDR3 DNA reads TGTGCCAGCAGCGTAGGAGGGACGAGGGATGAGCAGTTCTTC. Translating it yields CASSVGGTRDEQFF.

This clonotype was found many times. This chain's CDR3 is CASSQGLAGVVEQFF. CDR3 nucleotide sequence: TGCGCCAGCAGCCAAGGACTAGCGGGAGTGGTTGAGCAGTTCTTC. V usage is TRBV4-1 and J usage is TRBJ2-1; TRBD2 matches 12 bases. The CDR3 totals 15 residues. The germline V gene encodes CDR1 MGHRA and CDR2 YSYEKL. V lost 1 base to trimming and J lost 9 bases; unmatched junction nucleotides: 4.

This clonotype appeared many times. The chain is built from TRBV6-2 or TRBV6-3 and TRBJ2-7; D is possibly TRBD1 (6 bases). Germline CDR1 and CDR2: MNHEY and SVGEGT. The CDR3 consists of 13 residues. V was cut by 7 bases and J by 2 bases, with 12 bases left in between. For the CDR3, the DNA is TGTGCCAGCACGGGACACGCAACCTACGAGCAGTACTTC. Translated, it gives CASTGHATYEQYF.

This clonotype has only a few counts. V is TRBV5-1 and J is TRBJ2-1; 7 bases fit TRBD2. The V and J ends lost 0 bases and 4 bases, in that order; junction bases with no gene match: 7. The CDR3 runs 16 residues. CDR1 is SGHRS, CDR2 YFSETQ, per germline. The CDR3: CASSLASASGYNEQFF. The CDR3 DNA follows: TGCGCCAGCAGCTTGGCCTCGGCTAGCGGTTACAATGAGCAGTTCTTC. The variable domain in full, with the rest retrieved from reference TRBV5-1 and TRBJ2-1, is KAGVTQTPRYLIKTRGQQVTLSCSPISGHRSVSWYQQTPGQGLQFLFEYFSETQRNKGNFPGRFSGRQFSNSRSEMNVSTLELGDSALYLCASSLASASGYNEQFFGPGTRLTVL.

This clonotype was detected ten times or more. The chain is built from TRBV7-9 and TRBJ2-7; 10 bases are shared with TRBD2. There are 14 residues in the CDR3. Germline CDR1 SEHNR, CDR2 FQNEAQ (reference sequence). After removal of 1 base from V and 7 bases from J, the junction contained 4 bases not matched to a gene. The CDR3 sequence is CASSLGGSGREQYF. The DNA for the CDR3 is TGTGCCAGCAGCTTAGGGGGTAGCGGGAGGGAGCAGTACTTC.

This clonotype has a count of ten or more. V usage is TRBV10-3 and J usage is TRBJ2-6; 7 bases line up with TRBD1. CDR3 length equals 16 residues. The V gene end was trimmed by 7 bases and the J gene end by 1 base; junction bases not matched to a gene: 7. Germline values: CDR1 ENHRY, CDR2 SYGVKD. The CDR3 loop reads CAITPTGRSGANVLTF. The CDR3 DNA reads TGTGCCATCACCCCGACAGGGAGATCTGGGGCCAACGTCCTGACTTTC.

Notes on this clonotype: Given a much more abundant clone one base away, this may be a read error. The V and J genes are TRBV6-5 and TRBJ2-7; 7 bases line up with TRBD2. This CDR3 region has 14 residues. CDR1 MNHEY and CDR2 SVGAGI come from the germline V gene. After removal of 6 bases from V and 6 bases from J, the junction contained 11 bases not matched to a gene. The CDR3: CASRQRGRGGEQYF. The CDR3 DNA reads TGTGCCAGCAGACAGCGGGGAAGGGGAGGCGAGCAGTACTTC.